A selection of T cell receptor beta chains follows, all from one sample in a study of blood T cell repertoires in COVID-19. TCRdb's copy holds only in-frame clones and misses some; the assay was immunoSEQ multiplex PCR. The repertoire holds 140,000 to 150,000 clones, around 84% seen once, with roughly 10% in the top ten. The sample was peripheral blood. These receptors were taken from a man between 60 and 75 years old with active or convalescent COVID-19. Each CDR3 is given with its conserved first and last residue. D genes are given only for firm matches.

v_gene	j_gene	d_gene	CDR3nt	CDR3aa
TRBV27	TRBJ1-2	NA	TGTGCCAGCAGTTTAGGGGGGGGCCCTAACTATGGCTACACCTTC	CASSLGGGPNYGYTF
TRBV19	TRBJ2-2	NA	TGTGCCAGTAGTATAGACTCCCCCGGGGAGCTGTTTTTT	CASSIDSPGELFF
TRBV6-5	TRBJ1-5	TRBD1	TGTGCCAGCAGTTACGGGACAGGCAATCAGCCCCAGCATTTT	CASSYGTGNQPQHF
TRBV3-1/TRBV3-2	TRBJ2-7	TRBD1	TGTGCCAGCAGCCCCCTTGGACAGGGAGGCTACGAGCAGTACTTC	CASSPLGQGGYEQYF
TRBV15	TRBJ2-1	TRBD2	TGTGCCACCAGCGGAGTAGAGCGGGGTAGCTCCTACAATGAGCAGTTCTTC	CATSGVERGSSYNEQFF
TRBV6-5	TRBJ1-1	NA	TGTGCCAGCAGTTACGAGGGTTGGACTGAAGCTTTCTTT	CASSYEGWTEAFF
TRBV28	TRBJ2-3	TRBD1	TGTGCCAGCAGTTTATTATTTGGGACAGGGTCAGATACGCAGTATTTT	CASSLLFGTGSDTQYF
TRBV9	TRBJ2-1	TRBD2	TGTGCCAGCAGCGTAGATAAAGCGGGGGGGCCTCCCTACAATGAGCAGTTCTTC	CASSVDKAGGPPYNEQFF
TRBV7-2	TRBJ1-3	TRBD1	TGTGCCAGCAGCTCAGTTGGGACAGGGGGCGGAAACACCATATATTTT	CASSSVGTGGGNTIYF
TRBV11-2	TRBJ2-5	TRBD1	TGTGCCAGCACCCTAGGACAGGGTCTGGGGAAGACCCAGTACTTC	CASTLGQGLGKTQYF
TRBV15	TRBJ1-1	NA	TGTGCCACCAGCAGAGGTTCAAGACTCGTCGGAGGGAACACTGAAGCTTTCTTT	CATSRGSRLVGGNTEAFF
TRBV3-1/TRBV3-2	TRBJ1-1	NA	TGTGCCAGCAGCCAAGAGACCACAGGGAAGCCTGAAGCTTTCTTT	CASSQETTGKPEAFF